Following are 3 T cell receptor beta chains from one sample sequenced in a study of cytomegalovirus exposure and HLA in healthy donors (dated by TCRdb to about 2017). Library creation used the immunoSEQ multiplex PCR assay. The multiplex PCR relied on a mix of 60 forward primers for TCR Vbeta segments and 13 reverse primers for TCR Jbeta segments. This is the immuneACCESS table as TCRdb keeps it, with only in-frame sequences that have V and J called. A part of the clones is gone; compared with another copy, unresolved V genes explain less than half, and the rest is unexplained. Present in this sample are about 140,000 clones, approximately 91% of which were seen just once. Roughly 0.5% of the sample goes to the ten largest clones. Material for sequencing was PBMCs. The source of these receptors is a woman aged 40 to 55 in good health and CMV-seronegative.

This sequence joins TRBV7-2 and TRBJ2-7, with 11 bases matching TRBD2. The germline CDR1 and CDR2 sequences are SGHTA and FQGNSA. CDR3 size: 18 residues. V lost 5 bases, J lost 4 bases, and 16 bases stayed unmatched. The CDR3 DNA is TGTGCCAGCAGCGCCCACCGACCGCCGGGACTAGCGGCGTACGAGCAGTACTTC. Its translation: CASSAHRPPGLAAYEQYF.

The chain couples TRBV7-2 to TRBJ2-3; 10 bases are a match to TRBD1. The CDR3 has 15 amino acids. With 5 bases clipped from V and 2 bases from J, the junction kept 4 bases outside the gene matches. Germline-derived CDR1 and CDR2 are SGHTA and FQGNSA. The CDR3: CASSGGQGYTDTQYF. In DNA form, the CDR3 reads TGTGCCAGCAGCGGGGGACAGGGGTACACAGATACGCAGTATTTT.

The count of this clone is one. The chain couples TRBV7-9 to TRBJ2-7; D gene ambiguous. The V end lost 6 bases, the J end lost 4 bases, and 10 bases lay between the germline ends. Per germline, CDR1 SEHNR and CDR2 FQNEAQ (reference sequence). The CDR3 totals 12 residues. The CDR3 sequence: CASSLDPYEQYF. In DNA, the CDR3 is TGTGCCAGCAGTCTAGACCCGTACGAGCAGTACTTC.